The 8 T cell receptor beta chains reported below all come from one sample, sequenced in a study of control samples from healthy donors and cancer patients. The protocol was immunoSEQ multiplex PCR, while the TCRdb copy is restricted to in-frame clones and leaves out a portion. The table has about 21,000 clones, under 90% seen once. Source material: PBMCs. Receptors were obtained from a man aged 55 to 70 with colorectal cancer.

This chain connects TRBV6-6 to TRBJ1-2; D gene unclear. CDR1 and CDR2 from the germline V gene are MNHNY and SVGAGI (reference sequence). This CDR3 is 11 amino acids long. Between the trimmed V and J ends, which lost 8 bases and 6 bases, there was a span of 10 bases. The CDR3 nucleotides read TGTGCCAGCCAGGTTTTTGATGGCTACACCTTC. Its protein product is CASQVFDGYTF.

The CDR3 nucleotides are TGTGCCTGGTGCCGGGACAGGGCGCCCGGCTACACCTTC. Translated: CAWCRDRAPGYTF. The chain links TRBV30 to TRBJ1-2; 9 bases line up with TRBD1. The trim removed 5 bases at V and 8 bases at J, leaving 9 bases unmatched. The CDR3 length is 13 residues. The germline V gene has CDR1 GTSNPN and CDR2 SVGIG (reference sequence).

The rearrangement joins TRBV19 to TRBJ2-3; D might be TRBD1 (5 bases). V lost 5 bases and J lost 2, with 14 bases in between. There are 15 residues in the CDR3. CDR1 and CDR2 from the germline V gene are LNHDA and SQIVND (reference sequence). The CDR3 nucleotides are TGTGCCAGTAGTGCTCAGGGTTCCTTCACAGATACGCAGTATTTT. Protein product: CASSAQGSFTDTQYF.

V is TRBV7-2 and J is TRBJ2-7, with D tentatively TRBD1 (6 bases). This CDR3 is 14 amino acids long. V was clipped by 0 bases and J by 4 bases, with 10 bases between them. The germline CDR1 and CDR2 sequences are SGHTA and FQGNSA. CDR3 amino acids: CASSLAFQGYEQYF. CDR3 in DNA: TGTGCCAGCAGCTTAGCTTTCCAGGGGTACGAGCAGTACTTC.

This clone was counted a few times. This rearrangement joins TRBV6-5 to TRBJ1-2, with D hard to call. The germline V gene encodes CDR1 MNHEY and CDR2 SVGAGI. Deletions cut 0 bases from V and 7 bases from J, with 12 bases between. The CDR3 sequence is 14 residues long. CDR3 in amino acids: CASSYSSGSPGYTF. The CDR3 bases are TGTGCCAGCAGTTACTCGAGTGGGAGTCCTGGCTACACCTTC.

This rearrangement joins TRBV7-2 to TRBJ1-2; D is uncertain. CDR3 length: 14 amino acids. Trimming stripped 3 bases from V and 8 bases from J, with 16 bases between. Germline loops: CDR1 SGHTA, CDR2 FQGNSA. In DNA, the CDR3 is TGTGCCAGCAGCTTCGACGGGATTCCTGTAGGCTACACCTTC. Amino acids: CASSFDGIPVGYTF.

V and J are TRBV15 and TRBJ1-1, with TRBD1 matching 11 bases. The junction had 12 bases not matched to a gene; V was cut back by 5 bases and J by 4 bases. The CDR3 has 17 residues. CDR1 is LNHNV, CDR2 YYDKDF, per germline (reference sequence). The CDR3 loop reads CATSHPRTGGRGTEAFF. The CDR3 DNA sequence: TGTGCCACCAGCCATCCTCGGACAGGGGGCAGGGGCACTGAAGCTTTCTTT.

V gene TRBV6-5 combines with J gene TRBJ1-6; D uncertain. This CDR3 is 15 amino acids long. Deletions cut 3 bases from V and 14 bases from J, with 20 bases between. The V gene's germline CDR1 is MNHEY and CDR2 SVGAGI. CDR3 bases: TGTGCCAGCAGTTATATCCTTCGACTTAATTCGGCCCTCCACTTT. Translating gives CASSYILRLNSALHF.